A selection of T cell receptor beta chains follows, all from one sample in a study of T cells in Graves' hyperthyroidism and ophthalmopathy. TCRdb redid the calling of the multiplex PCR reads with MiXCR, one entry per CDR3 protein. The sample gives hundreds of thousands of distinct CDR3 sequences, approximately 15% of which show up once; roughly 24% is in the top ten. The sequencing input was blood. The receptors derive from a woman in her 30s with Graves' hyperthyroidism. Each CDR3 is given with its conserved first and last residue. The order of the fields is J gene, D gene, V gene, clone size, CDR3 protein, CDR3 DNA. A D gene is named only where the DNA matches it firmly. Only part of the rows carry a size: once, few, many, or a class if the clone is expanded.

TRBJ1-4 | TRBD1 | TRBV20-1 | - | CSARDGTGSHEKLFF | TGCAGTGCTAGAGACGGGACAGGGAGTCATGAAAAACTGTTTTTT
TRBJ2-2 | - | TRBV7-2 | many | CASSQGSRELFF | TGTGCCAGCAGCCAAGGGAGCCGGGAGCTGTTTTTT
TRBJ2-3 | TRBD2 | TRBV10-1 | - | CASSDMVAGDTDTQYF | TGCGCCAGCAGTGATATGGTAGCGGGGGACACAGATACGCAGTATTTT
TRBJ1-1 | - | TRBV4-1 | few | CASSLGATEAFF | TGCGCCAGCAGCTTGGGGGCCACTGAAGCTTTCTTT
TRBJ2-1 | - | TRBV11-2 | many | CASSMDGGNNEQFF | TGTGCCAGCAGCATGGACGGAGGAAACAATGAGCAGTTCTTC
TRBJ2-2 | - | TRBV29-1 | many | CSVEEGAGGELFF | TGCAGCGTTGAAGAGGGGGCCGGCGGGGAGCTGTTTTTT
TRBJ2-7 | - | TRBV29-1 | many | CSVEVGSYEQYF | TGCAGCGTTGAAGTCGGCTCCTACGAGCAGTACTTC
TRBJ1-1 | TRBD1 | TRBV30 | few | CAWSVLTGEAFF | TGTGCCTGGAGTGTTCTGACAGGGGAAGCTTTCTTT
TRBJ2-7 | TRBD2 | TRBV2 | - | CASSEREGLKSSYEQYF | TGTGCCAGCAGTGAGCGGGAGGGCCTAAAAAGCTCCTACGAGCAGTACTTC
TRBJ2-1 | - | TRBV28 | many | CASSSPRGVSSYNEQFF | TGTGCCAGCAGTTCCCCCAGAGGGGTGAGCTCCTACAATGAGCAGTTCTTC
TRBJ2-7 | TRBD1 | TRBV13 | many | CASSTTGGFEQYF | TGTGCCAGCAGCACGACAGGGGGTTTCGAGCAGTACTTC
TRBJ2-4 | - | TRBV6-1 | few | CASSEGYTVRNIQYF | TGTGCCAGCAGTGAGGGATACACCGTTCGGAACATTCAGTACTTC
TRBJ2-2 | - | TRBV20-1 | few | CSARGAGITGELFF | TGCAGTGCTAGAGGCGCGGGGATCACCGGGGAGCTGTTTTTT
TRBJ2-5 | - | TRBV5-8 | many | CASSLGPNQETQYF | TGTGCCAGCAGCTTAGGGCCGAATCAAGAGACCCAGTACTTC
TRBJ1-1 | - | TRBV19 | few | CASSSDGMNTEAFF | TGTGCCAGTAGCTCAGACGGTATGAACACTGAAGCTTTCTTT
TRBJ2-7 | - | TRBV20-1 | many | CSASETGALAYEQYF | TGCAGTGCTAGTGAGACGGGAGCTCTCGCTTACGAGCAGTACTTC
TRBJ2-2 | - | TRBV7-2 | - | CASSLISTGELFF | TGTGCCAGCAGCTTAATAAGCACCGGGGAGCTGTTTTTT
TRBJ1-5 | - | TRBV7-2 | - | CASSLGQFSSNQPQHF | TGTGCCAGCAGCCTCGGACAGTTTTCTAGCAATCAGCCCCAGCATTTT
TRBJ1-5 | TRBD1 | TRBV19 | - | CATSQRAGDSQPQRF | TGTGCCACCTCCCAGCGGGCAGGGGACAGTCAGCCCCAGCGTTTT
TRBJ1-4 | - | TRBV9 | few | CASSVDGGDEKLFF | TGTGCCAGCAGCGTAGATGGGGGGGATGAAAAACTGTTTTTT
TRBJ1-2 | TRBD1 | TRBV5-1 | few | CASSSQGGDYGYTF | TGCGCCAGCAGCTCACAGGGGGGCGACTATGGCTACACCTTC
TRBJ2-2 | TRBD2 | TRBV20-1 | many | CSAESGTSDRTNTGELFF | TGCAGTGCTGAATCCGGGACTAGCGACCGAACGAACACCGGGGAGCTGTTTTTT
TRBJ1-3 | - | TRBV2 | many | CASIYPGTLGNTIYF | TGTGCCAGCATTTACCCCGGGACCCTTGGAAACACCATATATTTT
TRBJ2-1 | - | TRBV20-1 | - | CSATRPARDNEQFF | TGCAGTGCTACCCGTCCTGCGAGGGACAATGAGCAGTTCTTC
TRBJ2-3 | TRBD2 | TRBV15 | many | CATSREGSGRGTDTQYF | TGTGCCACCAGCAGAGAGGGTAGCGGGAGAGGCACAGATACGCAGTATTTT
TRBJ2-7 | - | TRBV6-6 | many | CASSYSMSNVRPEQYF | TGTGCCAGCAGTTACTCGATGTCCAATGTAAGACCCGAGCAGTACTTC
TRBJ2-7 | - | TRBV6-2/TRBV6-3 | few | CASSTLGDIYEQYF | TGTGCCAGCAGCACACTAGGGGACATCTACGAGCAGTACTTC
TRBJ1-1 | - | TRBV29-1 | - | CSPQGNLHTEAFF | TGCAGCCCTCAGGGAAACTTACACACTGAAGCTTTCTTT
TRBJ1-4 | - | TRBV27 | many | CASSLGRGGEKLFF | TGTGCCAGCAGTTTAGGCAGGGGAGGTGAAAAACTGTTTTTT
TRBJ2-5 | TRBD1 | TRBV24-1 | - | CATSDRTGVQETQYF | TGTGCCACCAGTGACCGGACAGGGGTGCAAGAGACCCAGTACTTC
TRBJ2-7 | - | TRBV10-3 | - | CAIGASSGTASSYEQYF | TGTGCCATCGGGGCCTCCAGTGGGACCGCCAGCTCCTACGAGCAGTACTTC
TRBJ1-5 | TRBD1 | TRBV2 | few | CASSTGVVGNQPQHF | TGTGCCAGCAGTACAGGGGTTGTCGGCAATCAGCCCCAGCATTTT
TRBJ2-1 | - | TRBV15 | few | CATSRATSDGVSSYNEQFF | TGTGCCACCAGCAGAGCCACGTCCGACGGGGTCAGCTCCTACAATGAGCAGTTCTTC
TRBJ2-4 | - | TRBV6-1 | many | CASSEMRANIQYF | TGTGCCAGCAGTGAGATGCGCGCAAACATTCAGTACTTC
TRBJ2-5 | - | TRBV27 | many | CASSLLGEETQYF | TGTGCCAGCAGTTTGTTAGGGGAAGAGACCCAGTACTTC
TRBJ2-6 | - | TRBV5-1 | - | CASSSWAGNPLSGANVLTF | TGCGCCAGCAGCTCATGGGCGGGGAACCCTCTCTCTGGGGCCAACGTCCTGACTTTC
TRBJ1-2 | - | TRBV2 | many | CASLGAVGYTF | TGTGCCAGCTTGGGGGCAGTGGGCTACACCTTC
TRBJ2-1 | TRBD1 | TRBV28 | - | CASSFGTVGISEQFF | TGTGCCAGCAGTTTCGGGACAGTAGGAATTAGTGAGCAGTTCTTC
TRBJ2-5 | TRBD2 | TRBV6-6 | - | CASSYSFRLGRDGETQYF | TGTGCCAGCAGTTACTCGTTCCGGCTCGGGAGGGATGGGGAGACCCAGTACTTC
TRBJ2-3 | - | TRBV28 | many | CASSLGGLDTQYF | TGTGCCAGCAGTTTAGGGGGGTTAGATACGCAGTATTTT
TRBJ1-2 | - | TRBV6-1 | many | CASRSTVYGYTF | TGTGCCAGCAGGTCGACGGTTTATGGCTACACCTTC
TRBJ2-1 | - | TRBV19 | few | CASSIGSWDEQFF | TGTGCCAGTAGTATCGGGTCGTGGGATGAGCAGTTCTTC
TRBJ1-1 | - | TRBV19 | many | CASRQGVGNTEAFF | TGTGCCAGTAGACAGGGAGTAGGTAACACTGAAGCTTTCTTT
TRBJ1-5 | TRBD1 | TRBV11-2 | many | CASSLDRANQPQHF | TGTGCCAGCAGCTTGGACAGGGCAAACCAGCCCCAGCATTTT
TRBJ1-1 | - | TRBV12-3/TRBV12-4 | - | CASSWGVVGTEAFF | TGTGCCAGCAGTTGGGGGGTTGTGGGCACTGAAGCTTTCTTT
TRBJ2-1 | - | TRBV27 | many | CASSGTNNEQFF | TGTGCCAGCAGTGGGACCAACAATGAGCAGTTCTTC
TRBJ1-6 | - | TRBV28 | few | CASSNQWAPLHF | TGTGCCAGCAGCAATCAGTGGGCACCCCTCCACTTT
TRBJ1-1 | TRBD1 | TRBV6-1 | - | CASRRTGGNAEAFF | TGTGCCAGCAGAAGGACAGGGGGCAATGCTGAAGCTTTCTTT
TRBJ1-2 | - | TRBV28 | - | CASSGPRSGFGYTF | TGTGCCAGCAGCGGGCCGCGGAGTGGTTTTGGCTACACCTTC